This T cell receptor (beta chain) came from a study of T cells in localized non-small cell lung cancer. Measured with immunoSEQ multiplex PCR; TCRdb has only the in-frame clones, and not every one. The sample includes 3,000 or so clones, roughly 21% of them seen just once. Only one count was recorded for this clone. Unmatched junction bases numbered 9, after V lost 5 bases and J lost 0 bases. CDR3 size: 18 residues. The germline V gene has CDR1 MDHEN and CDR2 SYDVKM. The receptor was derived from a woman aged 40-69 years with stage I lung adenocarcinoma. V gene TRBV28 combines with J gene TRBJ2-6; 8 bases align to TRBD1. The material was normal lung tissue next to the tumor, obtained before any cancer treatment. The CDR3 region has the DNA TGTGCCAGCAGTCCGGGACAGGCCCCCCTCTCTGGGGCCAACGTCCTGACTTTC. Amino acids: CASSPGQAPLSGANVLTF.